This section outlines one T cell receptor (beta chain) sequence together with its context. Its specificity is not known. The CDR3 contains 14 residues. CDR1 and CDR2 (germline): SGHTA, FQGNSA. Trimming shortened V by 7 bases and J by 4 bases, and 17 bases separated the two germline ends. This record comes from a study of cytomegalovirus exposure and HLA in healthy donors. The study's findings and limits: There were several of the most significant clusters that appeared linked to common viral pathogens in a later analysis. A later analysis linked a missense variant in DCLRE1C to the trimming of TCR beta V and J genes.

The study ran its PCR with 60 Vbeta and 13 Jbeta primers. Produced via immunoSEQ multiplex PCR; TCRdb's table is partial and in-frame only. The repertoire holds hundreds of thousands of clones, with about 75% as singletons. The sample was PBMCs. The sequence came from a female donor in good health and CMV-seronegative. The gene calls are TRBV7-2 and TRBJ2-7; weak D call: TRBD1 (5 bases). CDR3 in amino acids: CASTIQGSSYEQYF. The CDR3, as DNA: TGTGCCAGCACCATTCAGGGAAGTAGTTACGAGCAGTACTTC.